This T cell receptor beta chain stems from a study of T cells expressing NK-cell markers. Study in general: Sorted CD3+CD56+NKG2C+, CD3+CD56+NKG2C- and CD3+CD56-NKG2C+ T cells provided the TCR beta repertoires.

cDNA encoding TCR beta was synthesized via 5'RACE template switching incorporating UMIs. Reanalyzing the 5' RACE reads, TCRdb keeps one entry per CDR3 protein, without DNA. The record lists 440,000 or so distinct CDR3 sequences, of which the ten most abundant hold 6% to 8%. Per the germline V gene, CDR1 is MNHEY and CDR2 is SVGEGT. The CDR3 extends over 15 amino acids. The chain uses TRBV6-2 or TRBV6-3 and TRBJ2-7; lacking DNA, the TRBD1 call made by TCRdb goes unchecked. The receptor's source is a woman aged 18 to 69 in good health. The source material was blood T cells: a sorted CD56 or NKG2C T cell subset, CD4+ or CD8+ T cells, or bulk PBMC T cells (not recorded which). CDR3 in amino acids: CASRPGTGRLHEQYF.